The 10 T cell receptor beta chains below all came from one sample that was sequenced in a study of T cells in Graves' hyperthyroidism and ophthalmopathy. Using RNA transcripts as the source, TCR beta CDR3 regions were amplified. Researchers ran a first-round RT-PCR on the TCR CDR3 using the HTBI primer set. TCRdb used MiXCR to reprocess the multiplex PCR reads, holding one entry per CDR3 protein. This sample has 270,000 or so distinct CDR3 sequences, with around 15% found just once. Sequencing input: blood. The receptors were sampled from a woman aged 50 to 60 with Graves' hyperthyroidism that later progressed to Graves' ophthalmopathy.

This clonotype was counted ten times or more. V and J are TRBV18 and TRBJ2-1, with TRBD2 identical over 10 bases. The CDR3 sequence is 20 residues long. V was pared by 3 bases and J by 5 bases, with 19 bases of the junction left unmatched. Germline values: CDR1 KGHSH, CDR2 LQKENI. DNA of the CDR3: TGTGCCAGCTCACCCTACGTACGGACCATCCTAGCGGGAGACGACAATGAGCAGTTCTTC. It specifies CASSPYVRTILAGDDNEQFF.

This clonotype was picked up many times. This chain joins TRBV11-2 and TRBJ1-4; 7 bases map to TRBD1. The junction had 7 bases not matched to a gene; V was cut back by 4 bases and J by 5 bases. The CDR3 contains 15 residues. Germline CDR1 SGHAT, CDR2 FQNNGV. CDR3 sequence (DNA): TGTGCCAGCAGCTCCTCCGGGACAGCGAATGAAAAACTGTTTTTT. It translates to CASSSSGTANEKLFF.

This sequence joins TRBV6-2 or TRBV6-3 and TRBJ1-4; D uncertain. V was clipped by 2 bases and J by 7 bases, with 11 bases between them. The germline V gene encodes CDR1 MNHEY and CDR2 SVGEGT. The CDR3 runs 14 residues. CDR3 region: CASSYMLGGEKLFF. CDR3 nucleotides: TGTGCCAGCAGTTACATGTTGGGAGGTGAAAAACTGTTTTTT.

This clonotype has ten or more counts. The rearrangement uses TRBV29-1 and TRBJ1-1, with 11 positions matching TRBD1. CDR1 and CDR2 (germline): SQVTM, ANQGSEA. With V trimmed by 4 bases and J by 6 bases, 4 bases remained unmatched. This CDR3 has 13 residues. The CDR3 sequence is CSVVPGQGAEAFF. The CDR3 DNA follows: TGCAGCGTTGTGCCGGGACAGGGGGCTGAAGCTTTCTTT.

This clonotype came up many times. The V and J genes are TRBV6-2 or TRBV6-3 and TRBJ2-1; 8 bases agree with TRBD1. The J segment lost 3 bases and the V segment lost 6 bases, leaving 4 bases of the junction unmatched. The germline V gene encodes CDR1 MNHEY and CDR2 SVGEGT. The CDR3 covers 14 residues. In nucleotides, the CDR3 is TGTGCCAGCAGACGGGACAGGAACTACAATGAGCAGTTCTTC. Amino acids: CASRRDRNYNEQFF.

This clonotype was seen at least ten times. V and J are TRBV6-1 and TRBJ2-7; 8 nucleotides agree with TRBD1. Germline V CDR1 and CDR2: MNHNS, SASEGT. There are 15 residues in the CDR3. Trimming at V came to 7 bases and at J to 3 bases, leaving 11 bases not matched to a gene. In DNA form, the CDR3 reads TGTGCCAGCACAACTTCCGGGACAGGCCTCTACGAGCAGTACTTC. This sequence encodes CASTTSGTGLYEQYF.

The gene calls are TRBV3-1 and TRBJ2-2; 10 bases match TRBD1. Germline assignment: CDR1 LGHDT and CDR2 YNNKEL (reference sequence). The CDR3 covers 14 residues. V shed 8 bases, J shed 4 bases, and the junction held 4 bases outside the gene matches. The CDR3 reads CASGRTGGTGELFF. CDR3 sequence (DNA): TGTGCCAGCGGCCGGACAGGGGGCACCGGGGAGCTGTTTTTT. Variable domain in full (rest from reference TRBV3-1 and TRBJ2-2): DTAVSQTPKYLVTQMGNDKSIKCEQNLGHDTMYWYKQDSKKFLKIMFSYNNKELIINETVPNRFSPKSPDKAHLNLHINSLELGDSAVYFCASGRTGGTGELFFGEGSRLTVL.

This clonotype occurred a few times. The rearrangement uses TRBV5-1 and TRBJ1-1; D is unresolved. Germline CDR1 is SGHRS and CDR2 is YFSETQ. V was cut by 1 base and J by 2 bases, with 12 bases left in between. This CDR3 comprises 15 residues. CDR3 protein: CASSLNLQSNTEAFF. The CDR3, as DNA: TGCGCCAGCAGCTTGAACTTACAATCCAACACTGAAGCTTTCTTT.

This clonotype has at least ten counts. The chain couples TRBV28 to TRBJ1-2; D perhaps matches TRBD1 (6 bases). Deletions cut 1 base from V and 7 bases from J, with 16 bases between. CDR3 size: 15 residues. Germline-derived CDR1 and CDR2 are MDHEN and SYDVKM. The CDR3 DNA follows: TGTGCCAGCAGTTTATTGGGGGGCGTATCCTCTGGCTACACCTTC. Translated, it gives CASSLLGGVSSGYTF.

This clonotype was seen ten or more times. The chain combines TRBV20-1 with TRBJ2-5; no reliable D call. Per germline, CDR1 DFQATT and CDR2 SNEGSKA (reference sequence). The ends were cut back, 8 bases at V and 3 bases at J, with 7 bases in the middle. This CDR3 contains 10 residues. CDR3 sequence (DNA): TGCAGTCCGACGGAAGAGACCCAGTACTTC. Its translation is CSPTEETQYF.